This TCR beta chain was identified during a study of cytomegalovirus exposure and HLA in healthy donors. General observations from the study: In a later analysis, a missense DCLRE1C variant was linked to TCR beta V- and J-gene trimming. Accurate prediction of HLA-A and HLA-B alleles (for most subjects) was reportedly achieved from TCR beta sequences.

J gave up 8 bases and V 8 bases, and 13 bases lay outside the gene matches. Germline CDR1 is LGHNA and CDR2 is YSLEER. The CDR3 is 15 residues long. Regarding this clone: Its specificity is unknown.

It was with 60 Vbeta and 13 Jbeta primers that the PCR ran. TCRdb's table, derived via immunoSEQ multiplex PCR, lists solely in-frame clones and lacks some. The data hold 90,000 to 95,000 clones, with roughly 80% observed a single time. This rearrangement joins TRBV4-3 to TRBJ2-1, with 9 nucleotides matching TRBD2. This TCR came from a girl aged 2-10 years in good health and CMV-seropositive. Sequencing input: PBMCs. CDR3 residues: CASSLFSGRSHEQFF. The DNA of the CDR3 is TGCGCCAGCTCGCTATTTAGCGGGAGATCGCATGAGCAGTTCTTC.